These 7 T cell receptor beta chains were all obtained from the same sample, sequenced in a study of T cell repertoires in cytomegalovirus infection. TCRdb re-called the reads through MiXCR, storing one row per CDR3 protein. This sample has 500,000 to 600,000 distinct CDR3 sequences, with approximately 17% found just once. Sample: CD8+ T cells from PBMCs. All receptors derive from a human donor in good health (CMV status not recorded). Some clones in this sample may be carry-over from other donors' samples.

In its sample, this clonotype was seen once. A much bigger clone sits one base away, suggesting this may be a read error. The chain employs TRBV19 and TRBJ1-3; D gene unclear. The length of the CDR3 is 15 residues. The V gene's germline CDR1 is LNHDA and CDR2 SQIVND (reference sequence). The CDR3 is CASSIRGIPGTTIYF. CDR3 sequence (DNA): TGTGCCAGTAGTATCCGGGGAATCCCTGGAACCACCATATATTTT.

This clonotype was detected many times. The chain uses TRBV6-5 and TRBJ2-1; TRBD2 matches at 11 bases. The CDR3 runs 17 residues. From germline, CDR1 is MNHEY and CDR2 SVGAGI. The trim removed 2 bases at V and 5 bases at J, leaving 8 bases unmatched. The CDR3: CASSYLSGTSGDNEQFF. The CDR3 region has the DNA TGTGCCAGCAGTTACCTCTCCGGGACTAGCGGAGACAATGAGCAGTTCTTC.

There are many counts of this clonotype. The CDR3 bases are TGTGCCAGCAGCTTGAGCGGGACAGGCAATGAGCAGTTCTTC. Protein sequence: CASSLSGTGNEQFF. The chain carries TRBV11-2 and TRBJ2-1; D may be TRBD1 (8 bases). The CDR3 totals 14 residues. Trimming shortened V by 3 bases and J by 6 bases, and 12 bases separated the two germline ends. CDR1 and CDR2 from the germline V gene are SGHAT and FQNNGV. The full variable domain, completed using reference TRBV11-2 and TRBJ2-1, is EAGVAQSPRYKIIEKRQSVAFWCNPISGHATLYWYQQILGQGPKLLIQFQNNGVVDDSQLPKDRFSAERLKGVDSTLKIQPAKLEDSAVYLCASSLSGTGNEQFFGPGTRLTVL.

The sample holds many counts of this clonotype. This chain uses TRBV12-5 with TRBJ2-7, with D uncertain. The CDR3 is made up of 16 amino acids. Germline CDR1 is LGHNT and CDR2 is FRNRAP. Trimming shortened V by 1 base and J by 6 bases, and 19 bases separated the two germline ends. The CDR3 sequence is CASGLDTTPLYREQYF. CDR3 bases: TGTGCTAGTGGTTTGGACACTACGCCCCTTTACCGCGAGCAGTACTTC.

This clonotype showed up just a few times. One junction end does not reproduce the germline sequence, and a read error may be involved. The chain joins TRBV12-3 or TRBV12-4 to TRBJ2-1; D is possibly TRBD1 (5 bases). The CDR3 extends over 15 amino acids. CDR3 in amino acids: CANSLETVTYNEQFF. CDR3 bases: TGTGCCAACAGTTTAGAGACAGTAACCTACAATGAGCAGTTCTTC.

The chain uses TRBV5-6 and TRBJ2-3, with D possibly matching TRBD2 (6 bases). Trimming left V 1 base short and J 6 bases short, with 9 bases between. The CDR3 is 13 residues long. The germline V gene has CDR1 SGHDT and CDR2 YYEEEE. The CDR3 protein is CASSLNGGDTQYF. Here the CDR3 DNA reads TGTGCCAGCAGCTTGAACGGAGGGGATACGCAGTATTTT.

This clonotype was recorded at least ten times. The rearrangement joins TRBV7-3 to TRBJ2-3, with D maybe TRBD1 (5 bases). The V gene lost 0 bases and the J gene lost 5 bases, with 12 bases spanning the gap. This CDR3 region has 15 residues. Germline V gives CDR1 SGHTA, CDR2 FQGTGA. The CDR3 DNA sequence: TGTGCCAGCAGCTTAACCTGGCAGGGTGGAGATACGCAGTATTTT. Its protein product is CASSLTWQGGDTQYF.